Listed here is a single TCR beta chain. Its specificity is not known. The data stem from a study of post-analysis software for immune sequencing data. Study summary: Disease trajectories encompassed relapsing-remitting, secondary progressive and progressive-relapsing multiple sclerosis.

Overall study findings and caveats: The study found TRBV5-6, TRBV5-1 and TRBV20-1 among roughly 5 TRBV segments more frequent in patients than controls.

Prepared libraries of TCR beta cDNA carried unique molecular identifiers. TCRdb recomputed calls from the PCR reads with MiXCR, one row per CDR3 protein. The sample yields approximately 570,000 distinct CDR3 sequences, roughly 47% seen once. This CDR3 is built from 13 residues. Germline values: CDR1 MGHRA, CDR2 YSYEKL. After removal of 8 bases from V and 2 bases from J, the junction contained 2 bases not matched to a gene. The clonotype was recovered from a girl aged 10 to 17 with multiple sclerosis. The sequenced material came from blood. V gene TRBV4-1 combines with J gene TRBJ1-5; 8 nucleotides line up with TRBD1. The CDR3 nucleotides read TGCGCCAGCCAGGGGGCAGGCAATCAGCCCCAGCATTTT. As protein: CASQGAGNQPQHF.